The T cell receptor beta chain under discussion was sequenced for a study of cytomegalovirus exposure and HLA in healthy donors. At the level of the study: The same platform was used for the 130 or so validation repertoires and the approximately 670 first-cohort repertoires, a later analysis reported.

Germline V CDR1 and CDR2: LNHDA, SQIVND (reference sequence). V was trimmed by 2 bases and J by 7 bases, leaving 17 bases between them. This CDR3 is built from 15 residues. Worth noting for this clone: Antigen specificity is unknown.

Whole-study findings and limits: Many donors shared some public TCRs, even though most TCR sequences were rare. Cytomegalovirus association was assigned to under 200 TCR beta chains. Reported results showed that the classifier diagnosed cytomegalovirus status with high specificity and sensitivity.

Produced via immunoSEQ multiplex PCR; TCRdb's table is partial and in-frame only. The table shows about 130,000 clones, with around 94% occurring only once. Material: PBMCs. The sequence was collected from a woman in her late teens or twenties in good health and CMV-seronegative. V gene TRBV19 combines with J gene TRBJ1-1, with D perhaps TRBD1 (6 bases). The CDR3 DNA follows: TGTGCCAGTAGTATAAGTGGACAGCTCGTCTATGAAGCTTTCTTT. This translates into CASSISGQLVYEAFF.